This T cell receptor (beta chain) appears in the sequencing data of a study of blood T cell repertoires in COVID-19. Study-level background: Material from acute and convalescent COVID-19 was sourced from the United States, Italy and Spain. The cDNA or gDNA used as material had been derived from T cells, B-cell-depleted T cells, or PBMCs.

As processed by the authors: Reference gene primer amplification gave nucleated cell count estimates. Assay: immunoSEQ multiplex PCR; the TCRdb copy retains only in-frame clones and omits some. V, J and clone size derive from that table, while D and trimming were established from the DNA sequence. The sample shows about 220,000 clones, 80% to 85% of them seen only once. Germline-derived CDR1 and CDR2 are SGHDN and FVKESK. V lost 0 bases to trimming and J lost 4 bases, with 7 bases between them. The CDR3 length is 13 residues. This clone was found once. The chain joins TRBV14 to TRBJ2-7; D is ambiguous. The TCR comes from a woman aged 25 to 39 who had recovered from COVID-19. The sequencing sample was made of peripheral blood. CDR3 sequence: CASSQELRYEQYF. DNA of the CDR3: TGTGCCAGCAGCCAAGAACTGCGTTACGAGCAGTACTTC. Full variable domain (remainder filled in from reference TRBV14 and TRBJ2-7): EAGVTQFPSHSVIEKGQTVTLRCDPISGHDNLYWYRRVMGKEIKFLLHFVKESKQDESGMPNNRFLAERTGGTYSTLKVQPAELEDSGVYFCASSQELRYEQYFGPGTRLTVT.